This TCR beta chain is drawn from a study of blood T cell repertoires in COVID-19. Sequencing was performed with immunoSEQ multiplex PCR; in TCRdb, only in-frame clones are kept and a portion is missing. The repertoire holds about 220,000 clones, with approximately 80% as singletons. Looked up from germline, CDR1 is SQVTM and CDR2 is ANQGSEA. The CDR3 is made up of 13 amino acids. Trimming took 8 bases from V and 1 from J, leaving 11 bases between them. The specimen was peripheral blood. The V and J genes are TRBV29-1 and TRBJ2-2; TRBD1 might be the D (5 bases). This sequence originates from a woman between 70 and 85 years old with acute or convalescent COVID-19. CDR3 residues: CSTRQRNTGELFF. The CDR3 DNA reads as TGCAGCACCCGACAGCGGAACACCGGGGAGCTGTTTTTT.